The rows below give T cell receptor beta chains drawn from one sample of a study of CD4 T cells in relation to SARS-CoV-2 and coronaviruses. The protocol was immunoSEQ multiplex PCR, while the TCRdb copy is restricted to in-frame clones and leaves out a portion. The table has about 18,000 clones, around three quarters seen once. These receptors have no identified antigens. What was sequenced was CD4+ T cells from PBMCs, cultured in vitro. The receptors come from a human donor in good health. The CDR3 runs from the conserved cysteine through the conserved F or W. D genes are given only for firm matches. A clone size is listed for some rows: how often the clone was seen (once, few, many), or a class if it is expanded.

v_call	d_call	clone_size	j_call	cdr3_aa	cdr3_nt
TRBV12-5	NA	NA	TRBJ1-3	CASGWGTRDSGNTIYF	TGTGCTAGTGGTTGGGGGACGAGGGACTCTGGAAACACCATATATTTT
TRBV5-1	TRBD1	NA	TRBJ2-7	CASSPGTGDYEQYF	TGCGCCAGCAGTCCCGGGACAGGGGACTACGAGCAGTACTTC
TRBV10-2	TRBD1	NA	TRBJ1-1	CASSEKRWDRRNTEAFF	TGCGCCAGCAGTGAGAAGAGGTGGGACAGGAGAAACACTGAAGCTTTCTTT
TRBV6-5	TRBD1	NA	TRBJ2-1	CASRNPTDRGPEQFF	TGTGCCAGCAGGAACCCTACCGACAGGGGGCCTGAGCAGTTCTTC
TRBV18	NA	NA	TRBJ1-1	CASSPVRQGNTEAFF	TGTGCCAGCTCACCAGTCCGTCAGGGGAACACTGAAGCTTTCTTT
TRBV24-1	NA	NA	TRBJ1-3	CATSDRGSGNTIYF	TGTGCCACCAGTGACAGGGGCTCTGGAAACACCATATATTTT
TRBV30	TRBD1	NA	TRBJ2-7	CAWSKGQDYEQYF	TGTGCCTGGAGTAAGGGACAGGACTACGAGCAGTACTTC
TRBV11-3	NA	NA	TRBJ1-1	CASSLQGSTGTEAFF	TGTGCCAGCAGCTTACAGGGGTCTACGGGCACTGAAGCTTTCTTT
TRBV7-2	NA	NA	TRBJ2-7	CASSPSPGREQYF	TGTGCCAGCAGCCCTTCCCCAGGGCGGGAGCAGTACTTC
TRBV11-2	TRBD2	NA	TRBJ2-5	CASSLLAGQETQYF	TGTGCCAGCAGCTTACTAGCGGGCCAAGAGACCCAGTACTTC
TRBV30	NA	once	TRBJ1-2	CAWRRGPNYGYTF	TGTGCCTGGAGACGGGGTCCGAACTATGGCTACACCTTC
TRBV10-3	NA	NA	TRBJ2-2	CAISVSGSGTTNTGELFF	TGTGCCATCAGTGTTTCGGGCTCCGGGACAACGAACACCGGGGAGCTGTTTTTT